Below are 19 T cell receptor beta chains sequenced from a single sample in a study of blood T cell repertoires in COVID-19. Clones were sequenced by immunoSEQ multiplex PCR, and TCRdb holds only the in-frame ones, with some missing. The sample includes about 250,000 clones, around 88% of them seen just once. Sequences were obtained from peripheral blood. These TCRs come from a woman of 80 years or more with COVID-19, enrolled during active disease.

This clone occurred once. The CDR3 loop reads CASSLEPLEDEQYF. As DNA, the CDR3 is TGTGCCAGCAGCTTGGAACCTCTCGAGGACGAGCAGTACTTC. This chain links TRBV7-3 with TRBJ2-7; no reliable D call. V lost 3 bases to trimming and J lost 5 bases, with 14 bases between them. The CDR3 is made up of 14 amino acids. Germline V gene sequence: CDR1 SGHTA, CDR2 FQGTGA.

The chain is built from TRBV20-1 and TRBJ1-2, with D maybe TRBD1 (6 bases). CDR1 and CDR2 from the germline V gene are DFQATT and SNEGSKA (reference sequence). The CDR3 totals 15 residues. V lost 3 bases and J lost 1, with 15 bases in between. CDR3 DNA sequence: TGCAGTGCTAGTCGGAGGACAGCCTTTAACTATGGCTACACCTTC. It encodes CSASRRTAFNYGYTF.

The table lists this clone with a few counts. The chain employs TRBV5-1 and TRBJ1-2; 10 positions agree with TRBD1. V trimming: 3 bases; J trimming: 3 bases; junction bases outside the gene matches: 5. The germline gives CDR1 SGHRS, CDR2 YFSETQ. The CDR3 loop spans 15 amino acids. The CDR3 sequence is CASSSGTGVDYGYTF. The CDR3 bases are TGCGCCAGCAGCTCGGGGACAGGGGTTGACTATGGCTACACCTTC.

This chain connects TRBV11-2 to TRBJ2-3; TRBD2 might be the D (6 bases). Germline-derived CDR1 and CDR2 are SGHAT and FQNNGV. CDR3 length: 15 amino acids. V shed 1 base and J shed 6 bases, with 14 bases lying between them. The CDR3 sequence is CASSLGSAAGDTQYF. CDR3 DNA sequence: TGTGCCAGCAGCTTAGGGTCGGCCGCGGGGGATACGCAGTATTTT. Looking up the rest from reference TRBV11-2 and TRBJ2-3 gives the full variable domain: EAGVAQSPRYKIIEKRQSVAFWCNPISGHATLYWYQQILGQGPKLLIQFQNNGVVDDSQLPKDRFSAERLKGVDSTLKIQPAKLEDSAVYLCASSLGSAAGDTQYFGPGTRLTVL.

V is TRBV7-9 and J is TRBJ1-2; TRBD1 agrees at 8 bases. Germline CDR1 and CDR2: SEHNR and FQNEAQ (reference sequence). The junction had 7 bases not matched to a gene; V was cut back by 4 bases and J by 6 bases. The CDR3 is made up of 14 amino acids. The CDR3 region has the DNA TGTGCCAGCAGCTCCCGGACAGGGAAGGATGGCTACACCTTC. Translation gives CASSSRTGKDGYTF.

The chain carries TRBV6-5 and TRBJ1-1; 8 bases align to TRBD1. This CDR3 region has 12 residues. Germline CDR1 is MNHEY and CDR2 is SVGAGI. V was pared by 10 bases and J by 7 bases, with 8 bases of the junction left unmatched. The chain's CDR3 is CATGQGSNEAFF. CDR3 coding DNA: TGTGCCACTGGACAGGGCTCGAATGAAGCTTTCTTT.

CDR3 nucleotides: TGTGCCAGCAGTTCCTCAGCCTTCAGGGGCAATCAGCCCCAGCATTTT. Translation: CASSSSAFRGNQPQHF. The chain joins TRBV7-2 to TRBJ1-5; TRBD1 might be the D (5 bases). The germline V gene has CDR1 SGHTA and CDR2 FQGNSA. The V and J ends lost 6 bases and 2 bases respectively, with 17 bases between them. This CDR3 region has 16 residues.

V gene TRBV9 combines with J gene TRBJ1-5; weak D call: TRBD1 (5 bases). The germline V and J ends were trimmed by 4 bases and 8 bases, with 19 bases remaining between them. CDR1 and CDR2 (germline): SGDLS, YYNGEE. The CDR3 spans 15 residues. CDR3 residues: CASSPSATDIKPQHF. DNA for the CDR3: TGTGCCAGCAGCCCATCTGCGACAGACATTAAGCCCCAGCATTTT.

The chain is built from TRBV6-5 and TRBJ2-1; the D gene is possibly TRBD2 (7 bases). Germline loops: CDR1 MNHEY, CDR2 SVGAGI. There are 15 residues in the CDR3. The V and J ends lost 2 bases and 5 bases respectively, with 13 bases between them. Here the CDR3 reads CASSYGGALNNEQFF. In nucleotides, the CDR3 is TGTGCCAGCAGTTACGGGGGGGCGCTTAACAATGAGCAGTTCTTC.

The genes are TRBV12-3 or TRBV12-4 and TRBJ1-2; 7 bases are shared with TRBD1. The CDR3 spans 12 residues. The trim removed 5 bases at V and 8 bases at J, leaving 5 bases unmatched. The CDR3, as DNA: TGTGCCAGCAGTCGACAGGGTGGAGGCTACACCTTC. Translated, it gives CASSRQGGGYTF.

CDR3 loop: CASRPGDPYGYTF. CDR3 DNA sequence: TGTGCCAGCAGACCGGGAGACCCCTATGGCTACACCTTC. The chain couples TRBV12-3 or TRBV12-4 to TRBJ1-2; unclear D gene. Trimming left V 6 bases short and J 4 bases short, with 12 bases between. The CDR3 has 13 residues.

The CDR3 region is CASSPQGFHYEQYV. The DNA for the CDR3 is TGTGCCAGCAGTCCACAGGGGTTTCACTACGAGCAGTACGTC. The chain joins TRBV28 to TRBJ2-7; 7 nucleotides line up with TRBD1. The CDR3 sequence is 14 residues long. Per the germline V gene, CDR1 is MDHEN and CDR2 is SYDVKM. V was clipped by 5 bases and J by 3 bases; unmatched bases: 7.

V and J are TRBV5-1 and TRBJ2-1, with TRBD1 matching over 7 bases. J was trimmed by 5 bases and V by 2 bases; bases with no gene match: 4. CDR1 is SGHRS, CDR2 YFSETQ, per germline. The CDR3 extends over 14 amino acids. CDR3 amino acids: CASSFRQGDNEQFF. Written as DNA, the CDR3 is TGCGCCAGCAGCTTCCGACAGGGCGACAATGAGCAGTTCTTC. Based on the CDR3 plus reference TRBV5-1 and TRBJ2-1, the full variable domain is KAGVTQTPRYLIKTRGQQVTLSCSPISGHRSVSWYQQTPGQGLQFLFEYFSETQRNKGNFPGRFSGRQFSNSRSEMNVSTLELGDSALYLCASSFRQGDNEQFFGPGTRLTVL.

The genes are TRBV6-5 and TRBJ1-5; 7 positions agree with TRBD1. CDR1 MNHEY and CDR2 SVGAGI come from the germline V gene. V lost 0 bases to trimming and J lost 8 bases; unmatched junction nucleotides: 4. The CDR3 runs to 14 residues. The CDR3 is CASSYSTGIEPQHF. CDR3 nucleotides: TGTGCCAGCAGTTACTCGACAGGGATTGAGCCCCAGCATTTT.

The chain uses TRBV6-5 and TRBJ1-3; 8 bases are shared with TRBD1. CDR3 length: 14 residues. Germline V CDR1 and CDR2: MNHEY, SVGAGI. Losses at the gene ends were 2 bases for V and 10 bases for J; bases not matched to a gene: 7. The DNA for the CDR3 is TGTGCCAGCAGTTACGGGGGACAGGTGGGAACCATATATTTT. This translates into CASSYGGQVGTIYF.

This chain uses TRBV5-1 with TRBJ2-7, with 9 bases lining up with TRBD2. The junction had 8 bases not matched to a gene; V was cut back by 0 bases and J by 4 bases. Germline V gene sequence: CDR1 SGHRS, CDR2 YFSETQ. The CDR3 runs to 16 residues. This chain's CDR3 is CASSLASAGGIYEQYF. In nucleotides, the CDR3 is TGCGCCAGCAGCTTGGCTTCTGCGGGGGGGATATACGAGCAGTACTTC.

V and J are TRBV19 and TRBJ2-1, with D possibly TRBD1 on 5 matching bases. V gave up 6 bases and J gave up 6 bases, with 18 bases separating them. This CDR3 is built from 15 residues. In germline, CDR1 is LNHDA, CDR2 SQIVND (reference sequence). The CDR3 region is CASRASSLGVNEQFF. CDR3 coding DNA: TGTGCCAGTAGGGCGTCCAGCTTAGGGGTCAATGAGCAGTTCTTC.

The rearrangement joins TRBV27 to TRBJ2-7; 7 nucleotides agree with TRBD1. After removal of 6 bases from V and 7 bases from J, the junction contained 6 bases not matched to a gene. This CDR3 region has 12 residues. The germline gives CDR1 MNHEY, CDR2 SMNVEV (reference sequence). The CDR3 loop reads CASRRPGGEQYV. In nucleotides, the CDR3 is TGTGCCAGCAGACGCCCAGGGGGTGAGCAGTACGTC.

CDR3 coding DNA: TGTGCCAGCAGCTTAGAGGGGGGGAGAACTGAAGCTTTCTTT. Amino acid sequence: CASSLEGGRTEAFF. This chain connects TRBV7-2 to TRBJ1-1; possible D gene TRBD1, 6 bases. Trimming stripped 1 base from V and 5 bases from J, with 11 bases between. The germline V gene has CDR1 SGHTA and CDR2 FQGNSA. The CDR3 spans 14 residues. The full variable domain, rest sourced from reference TRBV7-2 and TRBJ1-1, is GAGVSQSPSNKVTEKGKDVELRCDPISGHTALYWYRQSLGQGLEFLIYFQGNSAPDKSGLPSDRFSAERTGGSVSTLTIQRTQQEDSAVYLCASSLEGGRTEAFFGQGTRLTVV.